A selection of T cell receptor beta chains follows, all from one sample in a study of shared clonotypes between healthy human individuals. Profiled with immunoSEQ multiplex PCR; TCRdb holds only in-frame clones, not every one. The repertoire consists of around 2.5 million clones, with over 85% occurring once and the leading ten covering 0.36%. The source material was naive CD4+ T cells from PBMCs. These receptors all stem from a man aged 18-30 years in good health. Some clones in this sample may be carry-over from other donors' samples. CDR3s include the opening cysteine and the closing phenylalanine or tryptophan. Each record gives: J gene, D gene, V gene, clone size, CDR3 protein, CDR3 DNA. The D gene is left open where the match is weak. Expanded clones are given a class, and other clones once, few, many or no size at all.

J: TRBJ2-3
D: TRBD1
V: TRBV19
size: .
CDR3: CASKRTGASTDTQYF
DNA: TGTGCCAGTAAAAGGACAGGGGCTAGCACAGATACGCAGTATTTT

J: TRBJ2-5
D: TRBD2
V: TRBV7-6
size: .
CDR3: CASSLRGRGETQYF
DNA: TGTGCCAGCAGCTTACGGGGGAGGGGAGAGACCCAGTACTTC

J: TRBJ2-1
D: TRBD2
V: TRBV5-1
size: .
CDR3: CASSLGLAGHYNEQFF
DNA: TGCGCCAGCAGCTTGGGACTAGCGGGACACTACAATGAGCAGTTCTTC

J: TRBJ2-7
D: TRBD2
V: TRBV6-5
size: few
CDR3: CASRGGRHEQYF
DNA: TGTGCCAGCAGGGGAGGGCGGCACGAGCAGTACTTC

J: TRBJ2-1
D: TRBD2
V: TRBV28
size: .
CDR3: CASRGERELGDEQFF
DNA: TGTGCCAGCAGGGGGGAGCGGGAGCTTGGTGATGAGCAGTTCTTC

J: TRBJ2-2
D: .
V: TRBV7-3
size: .
CDR3: CASSLMAGMDGELFF
DNA: TGTGCCAGCAGCTTAATGGCCGGAATGGACGGGGAGCTGTTTTTT

J: TRBJ2-3
D: TRBD2
V: TRBV5-1
size: .
CDR3: CASSAGGLDTQYF
DNA: TGCGCCAGCAGCGCGGGGGGCCTGGATACGCAGTATTTT

J: TRBJ2-5
D: .
V: TRBV9
size: .
CDR3: CASSSLDPNQETQYF
DNA: TGTGCCAGCAGCTCCCTGGACCCAAACCAAGAGACCCAGTACTTC

J: TRBJ2-3
D: .
V: TRBV18
size: .
CDR3: CASSPALSSTDTQYF
DNA: TGTGCCAGCTCACCAGCGTTGTCTAGCACAGATACGCAGTATTTT

J: TRBJ2-5
D: .
V: TRBV5-4
size: once
CDR3: CASSLGHYQETQYF
DNA: TGTGCCAGCAGCTTGGGGCATTACCAAGAGACCCAGTACTTC

J: TRBJ2-1
D: TRBD1
V: TRBV5-1
size: .
CDR3: CASSLETGTGRNEQFF
DNA: TGCGCCAGCAGCTTGGAAACCGGGACAGGGAGGAATGAGCAGTTCTTC